The 3 T cell receptor beta chains below come from one sample, sequenced in a study of human T cells and chemical hapten exposure (dated by TCRdb to the early 2020s). The library relied on 5' RACE. For sequencing, an Illumina MiSeq was employed. In-frame beta chains were kept once TCRdb had trimmed the public reads at Q25 with fastp and called clones with MiXCR. One record per CDR3 amino acid sequence lists the most common genes and DNA. For this sample the table gives about 110,000 distinct CDR3 sequences, of which around 20% were detected only once. The ten largest clones take up 2.8% of the sample. Total RNA was extracted from unfractionated whole blood that had been collected in Tempus Blood RNA tubes. The receptors come from a human donor in good health.

This chain connects TRBV11-2 to TRBJ2-5; D gene ambiguous. V lost 3 bases, J lost 5 bases, and 10 bases lay in between. The CDR3 is 13 amino acids. The germline V gene encodes CDR1 SGHAT and CDR2 FQNNGV. The CDR3 loop reads CASSFGLRETQYF. DNA of the CDR3: TGTGCCAGCAGCTTCGGGTTAAGGGAGACCCAGTACTTC.

The CDR3 DNA is TGTGCCAGCAGCTTTTGGAGACAGTCCTACAATGAGCAGTTCTTC. Translating it yields CASSFWRQSYNEQFF. The J gene is TRBJ2-1, the V gene TRBV5-6; D may be TRBD1 (5 bases). Germline CDR1 SGHDT, CDR2 YYEEEE. This CDR3 comprises 15 residues. V shed 2 bases and J shed 1 base, with 10 bases lying between them.

The chain carries TRBV29-1 and TRBJ2-5; 11 bases align to TRBD2. Per the germline V gene, CDR1 is SQVTM and CDR2 is ANQGSEA. The CDR3 length is 14 residues. V was clipped by 7 bases and J by 4 bases; unmatched bases: 8. The CDR3: CSAQTSGRGETQYF. CDR3 sequence (DNA): TGCAGCGCTCAAACTAGCGGGAGAGGAGAGACCCAGTACTTC.